This TCR beta chain was captured in a study of human T cells and chemical hapten exposure. Ten or more counts support this clonotype. Time point denoted: healthy volunteer bleed at 2 weeks. The authors' total RNA extraction used unfractionated whole blood. The V and J ends lost 4 bases and 2 bases respectively, with 2 bases between them. Germline V gives CDR1 MNHNS, CDR2 SASEGT. The CDR3 totals 11 residues. TCRdb analysed the RACE reads with MiXCR anew, one entry per CDR3 protein. The sample lists tens of thousands of distinct CDR3 sequences, 4.3% occurring once. What was sequenced was whole blood. The sequence was collected from a female donor in good health. Some clones in this sample may be carry-over from other donors' samples. This sequence joins TRBV6-1 and TRBJ2-5; D unclear. The CDR3 loop reads CASSVQETQYF. CDR3 nucleotide sequence: TGTGCCAGCAGTGTACAAGAGACCCAGTACTTC.